These 26 T cell receptor beta chains came from one sample sequenced in a study of blood T cell repertoires in COVID-19. This table comes from immunoSEQ multiplex PCR, and its TCRdb copy is limited to in-frame clones, with some not included. The sample holds under 300,000 clones, roughly nine tenths seen once. The sequencing input was peripheral blood. These receptors originate from a man aged 18 to 30 with active or convalescent COVID-19.

This rearrangement joins TRBV9 to TRBJ2-5; 11 positions match TRBD2. The CDR3 has 19 residues. The germline V gene encodes CDR1 SGDLS and CDR2 YYNGEE. V lost 0 bases, J lost 3 bases, and 13 bases stayed unmatched. For the CDR3, the DNA is TGTGCCAGCAGCGTAGGCCCTAGCGGGAGGAAAAATTGGGAAGAGACCCAGTACTTC. Protein sequence: CASSVGPSGRKNWEETQYF.

The genes are TRBV5-4 and TRBJ2-1; 7 bases are shared with TRBD1. This CDR3 region has 12 residues. Unmatched junction bases numbered 3, after V lost 2 bases and J lost 10 bases. The germline CDR1 and CDR2 sequences are SGHNT and YYREEE (reference sequence). In DNA form, the CDR3 reads TGTGCCAGCAGCTTCGGACAGGAAGAGCAGTTCTTC. Translating it yields CASSFGQEEQFF.

V and J are TRBV27 and TRBJ2-5; tentative D call: TRBD1 (6 bases). The germline V and J ends were trimmed by 5 bases and 0 bases, with 10 bases remaining between them. Germline CDR1 and CDR2: MNHEY and SMNVEV (reference sequence). This CDR3 has 14 amino acids. In DNA, the CDR3 is TGTGCCAGCAGTCTAACAGGGTACCAAGAGACCCAGTACTTC. Translated: CASSLTGYQETQYF.

V gene TRBV11-2 combines with J gene TRBJ2-5; TRBD1 matches 10 bases. Germline values: CDR1 SGHAT, CDR2 FQNNGV. The CDR3 sequence is 16 residues long. The V and J ends lost 6 bases and 5 bases, in that order; junction bases with no gene match: 12. The CDR3 DNA is TGTGCCAGCAGAAGGCCGGGACAGGGGCCGCAGGAGACCCAGTACTTC. This gives the protein CASRRPGQGPQETQYF.

CDR3 protein: CAWSLVGQGGNTIYF. In nucleotides, the CDR3 is TGTGCCTGGAGTCTGGTGGGACAGGGAGGAAACACCATATATTTT. The chain joins TRBV30 to TRBJ1-3; 9 nucleotides match TRBD1. The CDR3 is made up of 15 amino acids. CDR1 and CDR2 from the germline V gene are GTSNPN and SVGIG (reference sequence). With 2 bases clipped from V and 4 bases from J, the junction kept 6 bases outside the gene matches.

In this sample, this clone turned up once. The J gene is TRBJ2-3, the V gene TRBV11-2; 9 positions match TRBD2. This CDR3 region has 18 residues. Trimming cost V 2 bases and J 4 bases; bases outside gene matches: 13. Germline V lookup: CDR1 SGHAT, CDR2 FQNNGV. CDR3 nucleotides: TGTGCCAGCAGCTTATTCTCAACCGGGGTAGCGGGGGCAGATACGCAGTATTTT. This codes for CASSLFSTGVAGADTQYF. Complete variable domain (other parts from reference TRBV11-2 and TRBJ2-3): EAGVAQSPRYKIIEKRQSVAFWCNPISGHATLYWYQQILGQGPKLLIQFQNNGVVDDSQLPKDRFSAERLKGVDSTLKIQPAKLEDSAVYLCASSLFSTGVAGADTQYFGPGTRLTVL.

V and J are TRBV24-1 and TRBJ2-1; 9 bases align to TRBD2. V gave up 1 base and J gave up 7 bases; unmatched junction bases: 10. Germline lookup yields CDR1 KGHDR and CDR2 SFDVKD. The CDR3 runs 17 residues. CDR3 loop: CATSDFYTGTSSNEQFF. In DNA, the CDR3 is TGTGCCACCAGTGATTTCTATACCGGGACTAGCAGTAATGAGCAGTTCTTC.

This clone is a singleton in its sample. The V call is TRBV30, the J call TRBJ2-7, with 7 bases identical to TRBD2. Germline values: CDR1 GTSNPN, CDR2 SVGIG (reference sequence). The junction had 8 bases not matched to a gene; V was cut back by 0 bases and J by 6 bases. This CDR3 region has 14 residues. In DNA form, the CDR3 reads TGTGCCTGGAGTGTACTCGCGGGAGAGGCCGAGCAGTACTTC. Its translation: CAWSVLAGEAEQYF. Full variable domain (rest looked up from reference TRBV30 and TRBJ2-7): SQTIHQWPATLVQPVGSPLSLECTVEGTSNPNLYWYRQAAGRGLQLLFYSVGIGQISSEVPQNLSASRPQDRQFILSSKKLLLSDSGFYLCAWSVLAGEAEQYFGPGTRLTVT.

The rearrangement uses TRBV18 and TRBJ2-7; 8 bases map to TRBD2. Trimming removed 3 bases from V and 2 bases from J; junction bases left unmatched: 6. CDR1 and CDR2 from the germline V gene are KGHSH and LQKENI. CDR3 length: 15 amino acids. CDR3 in DNA: TGTGCCAGCTCACCGGGACTAGGGACTACCTACGAGCAGTACTTC. Amino acid sequence: CASSPGLGTTYEQYF.

The rearrangement links TRBV6-1 to TRBJ1-6, with unresolved D. V was pared by 4 bases and J by 8 bases, with 18 bases between. Germline values: CDR1 MNHNS, CDR2 SASEGT. The CDR3 is made up of 16 amino acids. CDR3 nucleotides: TGTGCCAGCAGTGCCTTCCAGGAAAGTGCCTATTCACCCCTCCACTTT. Its translation is CASSAFQESAYSPLHF.

The chain has TRBV25-1 and TRBJ1-6; TRBD1 agrees at 9 bases. V gave up 3 bases and J gave up 9 bases; unmatched junction bases: 3. CDR3 size: 14 residues. CDR1 MGHDK and CDR2 SYGVNS come from the germline V gene. CDR3 DNA: TGTGCCAGCAGTGAGTACAGGGGGCTTTCACCCCTCCACTTT. This encodes CASSEYRGLSPLHF.

The count of this clone is one. This rearrangement joins TRBV6-5 to TRBJ2-6, with 7 nucleotides matching TRBD1. The CDR3 has 14 amino acids. CDR1 is MNHEY and CDR2 is SVGAGI in the germline V gene. The J segment lost 3 bases and the V segment lost 6 bases, leaving 2 bases of the junction unmatched. The CDR3: CASRDRDGANVLTF. In DNA form, the CDR3 reads TGTGCCAGCAGAGACAGGGATGGGGCCAACGTCCTGACTTTC.

V is TRBV19 and J is TRBJ1-5; D unresolved. The V and J ends lost 8 bases and 1 base respectively, with 27 bases between them. Germline CDR1 LNHDA, CDR2 SQIVND (reference sequence). The CDR3 contains 19 residues. In DNA form, the CDR3 reads TGTGCCAGTGGTGAACAACGGACTCCTGGAGAATTAAGCAATCAGCCCCAGCATTTT. As protein: CASGEQRTPGELSNQPQHF.

The rearrangement links TRBV9 to TRBJ1-6; 7 nucleotides align to TRBD1. J gave up 7 bases and V 4 bases, and 8 bases lay outside the gene matches. The length of the CDR3 is 15 residues. Germline CDR1 SGDLS, CDR2 YYNGEE. Here the CDR3 DNA reads TGTGCCAGCAGCCCTCGACAGGGAACCAATTCACCCCTCCACTTT. Translating gives CASSPRQGTNSPLHF.

The chain has TRBV7-9 and TRBJ1-2; TRBD1 agrees at 9 bases. CDR1 and CDR2 (germline): SEHNR, FQNEAQ (reference sequence). This CDR3 region has 15 residues. J gave up 5 bases and V 4 bases, and 8 bases lay outside the gene matches. The CDR3 region has the DNA TGTGCCAGCAGCTACGGACAGGGGACAGAATATGGCTACACCTTC. It encodes CASSYGQGTEYGYTF.

The chain links TRBV7-2 to TRBJ2-7; D uncertain. V lost 4 bases, J lost 4 bases, and 8 bases lay in between. The germline V gene has CDR1 SGHTA and CDR2 FQGNSA. This CDR3 comprises 12 residues. CDR3 nucleotides: TGTGCCAGCAGCTCATTTACTTACGAGCAGTACTTC. Its protein is CASSSFTYEQYF.

The chain recombines TRBV7-3 with TRBJ2-1; 9 bases line up with TRBD1. J was trimmed by 7 bases and V by 1 base; bases with no gene match: 5. The CDR3 extends over 15 amino acids. The V gene's germline CDR1 is SGHTA and CDR2 FQGTGA. CDR3 loop: CASSLRGQGRNEQFF. CDR3 DNA sequence: TGTGCCAGCAGCTTAAGGGGACAGGGAAGAAATGAGCAGTTCTTC. Together with reference TRBV7-3 and TRBJ2-1, the CDR3 gives the full variable domain: GAGVSQTPSNKVTEKGKYVELRCDPISGHTALYWYRQSLGQGPEFLIYFQGTGAADDSGLPNDRFFAVRPEGSVSTLKIQRTERGDSAVYLCASSLRGQGRNEQFFGPGTRLTVL.

The chain links TRBV4-1 to TRBJ1-5, with no clear D. With 0 bases removed from V and 1 base from J, the gap between germline ends came to 7 bases. Germline V CDR1 and CDR2: MGHRA, YSYEKL. The CDR3 is made up of 15 amino acids. In DNA, the CDR3 is TGCGCCAGCAGCCAAGAAATGAGGAGCAATCAGCCCCAGCATTTT. It translates to CASSQEMRSNQPQHF.

A single count supports this clone. V gene TRBV29-1 combines with J gene TRBJ1-1, with D possibly matching TRBD1 (6 bases). The CDR3 contains 11 residues. V dropped 6 bases and J dropped 4 bases, with 9 bases sitting between them. Germline V gene data show CDR1 as SQVTM and CDR2 as ANQGSEA. The CDR3 sequence: CSVMTGTEAFF. Here the CDR3 DNA reads TGCAGCGTGATGACAGGCACTGAAGCTTTCTTT.

The rearrangement uses TRBV12-3 or TRBV12-4 and TRBJ1-6, with no clear D. CDR3 length: 12 residues. V lost 3 bases to trimming and J lost 8 bases, with 5 bases between them. The CDR3 is CASSFEDSPLHF. The CDR3 nucleotides read TGTGCCAGCAGTTTTGAGGATTCACCCCTCCACTTT.

This clone was detected a few times. The chain recombines TRBV5-1 with TRBJ1-1, with 8 bases aligning to TRBD1. V lost 0 bases and J lost 4; bases outside the gene matches: 8. The CDR3 is made up of 16 amino acids. Germline V gene lookup returns CDR1 SGHRS and CDR2 YFSETQ. The CDR3 is CASSLAGGGVVTEAFF. The CDR3 nucleotides are TGCGCCAGCAGCTTGGCAGGGGGCGGCGTCGTCACTGAAGCTTTCTTT.

The V call is TRBV5-6, the J call TRBJ1-2; possibly TRBD1 for D (6 bases). The V and J ends lost 3 bases and 7 bases respectively, with 13 bases between them. The CDR3 sequence is 13 residues long. Germline CDR1 SGHDT, CDR2 YYEEEE. CDR3 residues: CASSYTGLRGYTF. The CDR3 region has the DNA TGTGCCAGCAGCTATACAGGGTTACGTGGCTACACCTTC.

The CDR3 protein is CASTGTGGNQPQHF. CDR3 DNA sequence: TGTGCCAGTACAGGGACAGGGGGGAATCAGCCCCAGCATTTT. The chain couples TRBV19 to TRBJ1-5; 11 bases fit TRBD1. Germline V lookup: CDR1 LNHDA, CDR2 SQIVND (reference sequence). CDR3 length: 14 residues. After removal of 7 bases from V and 4 bases from J, the junction contained 3 bases not matched to a gene.

The chain links TRBV25-1 to TRBJ1-5; 7 nucleotides match TRBD1. Trimming at V came to 3 bases and at J to 7 bases, leaving 3 bases not matched to a gene. This CDR3 comprises 13 residues. Germline lookup yields CDR1 MGHDK and CDR2 SYGVNS. Here the CDR3 DNA reads TGTGCCAGCAGTGACCCAGGGGGGCAGCCCCAGCATTTT. Its protein is CASSDPGGQPQHF.

V is TRBV18 and J is TRBJ1-2; D unresolved. With 3 bases removed from V and 6 bases from J, the gap between germline ends came to 20 bases. This CDR3 region has 16 residues. Germline V gene data show CDR1 as KGHSH and CDR2 as LQKENI. This CDR3 is CASSPSAGVTPNGYTF. The CDR3 DNA is TGTGCCAGCTCACCGTCCGCGGGAGTCACTCCAAATGGCTACACCTTC.

The chain is built from TRBV5-1 and TRBJ1-4, with 8 bases lining up with TRBD1. The V and J ends lost 2 bases and 3 bases, in that order; junction bases with no gene match: 6. CDR3 size: 16 residues. Germline V gene data show CDR1 as SGHRS and CDR2 as YFSETQ. CDR3 sequence reads: CASSLQQQGANEKLFF. The CDR3 DNA reads TGCGCCAGCAGCTTACAGCAACAGGGGGCTAATGAAAAACTGTTTTTT.